Below, one T cell receptor (beta chain) is given with its context. Its antigen is not known. Combining iRepertoire HTBI primers with Arm-PCR of CDR3 regions, the authors built TCR beta libraries. In the authors' workflow: Across the samples, identification revealed roughly 56 TRBV and about 15 TRBJ segments. TCRdb reanalysed the multiplex PCR reads using MiXCR and keeps one entry per CDR3 protein. These V and J calls rely on TCRdb rather than the paper's analysis. The sample records about 290,000 distinct CDR3 sequences, around 21% being singletons. The source of the sample is a study of regulatory T cells in long-lasting Graves disease. Overall study findings and caveats: Whereas new patients shared 966 public clonotypes, persistent patients shared more, at about 2,500. Accuracy may have suffered from the small sample size.

CDR1 is KGHSH and CDR2 is LQKENI in the germline V gene. The CDR3 is 15 residues long. V was cut by 1 base and J by 4 bases, with 10 bases left in between. Regarding time point: persistent/refractory GD, antithyroid drugs over 5 years with positive TRAb. PBMC-extracted RNA yielded the TCR library. American Thyroid Association guidelines defined how Graves' disease was diagnosed. This sample comprised peripheral blood mononuclear cells (PBMCs), obtained when the disease was refractory, from a patient treated with antithyroid drugs. This chain connects TRBV18 to TRBJ1-4; perhaps TRBD1 as D (5 bases). The TCR sequence derives from a female donor with Graves disease. The CDR3: CASSPRAGDNEKLFF. The CDR3 DNA reads as TGTGCCAGCTCACCACGGGCGGGGGATAATGAAAAACTGTTTTTT.